Presented here are 8 T cell receptor beta chains from one specimen sequenced in a study of identical twins. TCRdb ran MiXCR on the 5' RACE reads and lists one entry per CDR3 protein. The sample lists some 460,000 distinct CDR3 sequences, 12% to 15% seen once, with more than 0.5% in the top ten. Separately, the same data were catalogued under a study of yellow fever vaccine responses in identical twins.

The sample consisted of CD4+ T cells sorted from blood. Every receptor here comes from a woman aged 18-35 years in good health.

There are a few counts of this clonotype. V and J are TRBV9 and TRBJ2-3; possible D gene TRBD2, 6 bases. Germline lookup yields CDR1 SGDLS and CDR2 YYNGEE. Trimming removed 4 bases at V and 2 bases at J, with 32 bases between. The CDR3 extends over 21 amino acids. This chain's CDR3 is CASSPRTTRVSGPPITDTQYF. CDR3 nucleotide sequence: TGTGCCAGCAGCCCCAGGACTACGAGGGTTAGCGGACCACCGATCACAGATACGCAGTATTTT.

In this sample, this clonotype turned up a few times. The rearrangement links TRBV27 to TRBJ2-5; a possible D gene is TRBD1 (5 bases). Germline V lookup: CDR1 MNHEY, CDR2 SMNVEV (reference sequence). This CDR3 has 15 amino acids. Trimming pared 3 bases from V and 1 base from J, leaving 12 bases between. The CDR3 loop is CASSFRVGLQETQYF. The CDR3 nucleotides read TGTGCCAGCAGTTTCAGGGTCGGGCTCCAAGAGACCCAGTACTTC.

The sample holds a few counts of this clonotype. The chain links TRBV20-1 to TRBJ2-5; 9 nucleotides agree with TRBD1. CDR3 size: 20 residues. Germline CDR1 and CDR2: DFQATT and SNEGSKA (reference sequence). Trimming took 0 bases from V and 1 from J; bases not matched to a gene: 18. CDR3 protein: CSAREPRQQGQGNSQETQYF. CDR3 DNA sequence: TGCAGTGCTAGAGAGCCCCGACAGCAGGGACAGGGAAATAGCCAAGAGACCCAGTACTTC.

This clonotype has only a few counts. The CDR3 DNA sequence: TGTGCCAGCAGAGGATTTACTAGCGGACCCCCAGAGACCCAGTACTTC. This translates into CASRGFTSGPPETQYF. The genes are TRBV6-2 or TRBV6-3 and TRBJ2-5, with 8 positions matching TRBD2. CDR1 MNHEY and CDR2 SVGEGT come from the germline V gene. The junction had 13 bases not matched to a gene; V was cut back by 6 bases and J by 4 bases. CDR3 length equals 16 residues.

There are a few counts of this clonotype. This chain uses TRBV12-3 or TRBV12-4 with TRBJ2-5; D possibly corresponds to TRBD1 (7 bases). Trimming stripped 1 base from V and 2 bases from J, with 14 bases between. The CDR3 loop spans 16 amino acids. CDR3 loop: CASSLDRGTAQETQYF. Here the CDR3 DNA reads TGTGCCAGCAGTTTAGACCGGGGGACAGCTCAAGAGACCCAGTACTTC.

The chain joins TRBV5-1 to TRBJ2-6; 11 bases fit TRBD1. With V trimmed by 7 bases and J by 4 bases, 7 bases remained unmatched. Germline loops: CDR1 SGHRS, CDR2 YFSETQ. CDR3 length: 16 residues. The CDR3 spells CASGGQGAQGANVLTF. Here the CDR3 DNA reads TGCGCCAGCGGAGGACAGGGGGCGCAAGGGGCCAACGTCCTGACTTTC.

The table lists this clonotype with a few counts. The V gene is TRBV6-1, the J gene TRBJ2-3; possibly TRBD1 or TRBD2 for D (6 bases each). The V gene lost 11 bases and the J gene lost 4 bases, with 16 bases spanning the gap. The CDR3 runs 13 residues. Germline assignment: CDR1 MNHNS and CDR2 SASEGT. DNA for the CDR3: TGTGCCGTACGGGTGGGGGGCTCAGATACGCAGTATTTT. As protein: CAVRVGGSDTQYF.

The chain has TRBV12-3 or TRBV12-4 and TRBJ2-7; D gene unclear. Trimming left V 7 bases short and J 1 base short, with 14 bases between. The CDR3 sequence is 14 residues long. This CDR3 is CASTQRGRSYEQYF. In nucleotides, the CDR3 is TGTGCCAGCACCCAAAGAGGCCGGTCCTACGAGCAGTACTTC.